This T cell receptor (beta chain) was identified in a study of blood T cell repertoires in COVID-19. Turning to the study itself: COVID-19 samples from acute and convalescent phases originated in the United States, Italy and Spain.

This table comes from immunoSEQ multiplex PCR, and its TCRdb copy is limited to in-frame clones, with some not included. The repertoire consists of around 100,000 clones, with roughly four fifths occurring once and the leading ten covering 4.5% to 5.5%. Trimming took off 3 bases at V and 5 bases at J, with 15 bases between the two ends. Germline V gene sequence: CDR1 SGHDT, CDR2 YYEEEE. The CDR3 is made up of 15 amino acids. The origin of this receptor is a man aged 55-75 years with acute or convalescent COVID-19. Material for sequencing was peripheral blood. J is TRBJ1-5 and V is TRBV5-6; D is unclear. The CDR3 loop reads CASSWRGGTDQPQHF. In DNA, the CDR3 is TGTGCCAGCAGCTGGCGAGGTGGAACGGATCAGCCCCAGCATTTT. Full variable domain (remainder filled in from reference TRBV5-6 and TRBJ1-5): DAGVTQSPTHLIKTRGQQVTLRCSPKSGHDTVSWYQQALGQGPQFIFQYYEEEERQRGNFPDRFSGHQFPNYSSELNVNALLLGDSALYLCASSWRGGTDQPQHFGDGTRLSIL.